The clone carrying this T cell receptor (beta chain) was counted ten times or more. Its cognate antigen is unknown. The assay was immunoSEQ multiplex PCR, and TCRdb's table has in-frame clones only and misses some. This sample carries about 10,000 clones, none of them present only once. Germline CDR1 LNHDA, CDR2 SQIVND (reference sequence). This CDR3 spans 16 amino acids. Trimming removed 5 bases from V and 4 bases from J, with 20 bases in between. Busulfan-fludarabine conditioning, marrow transplant, and cyclophosphamide on days +3 and +4 were administered. The data derive from a study of T cells after posttransplantation cyclophosphamide. Study-wide results and caveats: Skin or GI-infiltrating T cells shared few TRB sequences with blood. After PTCy, TRB diversity resembled that of CNI/methotrexate controls.

The J gene is TRBJ2-5, the V gene TRBV19; D is perhaps TRBD2 (6 bases). This sequence originates from a female patient aged 40 to 50 who received an allogeneic stem cell transplant from a related donor, was CMV-positive, and had no GVHD. The graft donor may have given rise to some T cells. The material was PBMCs, obtained after allogeneic stem cell transplant with posttransplant cyclophosphamide. CDR3 nucleotide sequence: TGTGCCAGTAGTGGGGGACTCGGGGGAAAGGCAGAGACCCAGTACTTC. Its translation is CASSGGLGGKAETQYF.